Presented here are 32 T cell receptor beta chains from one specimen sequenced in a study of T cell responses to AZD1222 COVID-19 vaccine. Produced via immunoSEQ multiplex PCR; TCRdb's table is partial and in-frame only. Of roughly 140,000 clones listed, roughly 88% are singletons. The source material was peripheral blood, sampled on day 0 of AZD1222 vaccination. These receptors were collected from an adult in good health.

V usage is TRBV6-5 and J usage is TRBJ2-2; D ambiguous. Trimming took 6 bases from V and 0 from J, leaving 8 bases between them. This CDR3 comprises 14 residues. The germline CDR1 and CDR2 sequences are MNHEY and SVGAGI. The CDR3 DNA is TGTGCCAGCAGGCCTCCCTCGAACACCGGGGAGCTGTTTTTT. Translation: CASRPPSNTGELFF.

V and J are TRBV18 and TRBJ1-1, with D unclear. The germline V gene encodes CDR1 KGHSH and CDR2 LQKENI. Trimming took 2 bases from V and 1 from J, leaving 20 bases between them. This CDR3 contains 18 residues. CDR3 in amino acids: CASSPISTTGPQNTEAFF. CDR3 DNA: TGTGCCAGCTCACCAATCTCTACCACCGGGCCTCAGAACACTGAAGCTTTCTTT. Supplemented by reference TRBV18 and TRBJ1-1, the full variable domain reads NAGVMQNPRHLVRRRGQEARLRCSPMKGHSHVYWYRQLPEEGLKFMVYLQKENIIDESGMPKERFSAEFPKEGPSILRIQQVVRGDSAAYFCASSPISTTGPQNTEAFFGQGTRLTVV.

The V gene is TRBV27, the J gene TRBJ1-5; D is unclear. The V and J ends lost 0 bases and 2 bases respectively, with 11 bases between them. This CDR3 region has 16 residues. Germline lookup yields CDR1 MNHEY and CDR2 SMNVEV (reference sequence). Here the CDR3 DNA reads TGTGCCAGCAGTTTATCCGGGAAGTCTGGCAATCAGCCCCAGCATTTT. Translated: CASSLSGKSGNQPQHF.

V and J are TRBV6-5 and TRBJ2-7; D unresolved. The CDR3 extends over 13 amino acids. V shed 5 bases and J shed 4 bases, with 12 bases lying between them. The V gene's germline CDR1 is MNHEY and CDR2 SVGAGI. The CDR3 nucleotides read TGTGCCAGCAGTAAATTAGCCCTGTACGAGCAGTACTTC. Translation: CASSKLALYEQYF.

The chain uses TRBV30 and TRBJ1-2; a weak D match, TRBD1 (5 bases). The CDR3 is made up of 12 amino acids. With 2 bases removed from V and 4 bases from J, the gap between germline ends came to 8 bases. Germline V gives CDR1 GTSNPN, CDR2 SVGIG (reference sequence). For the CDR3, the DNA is TGTGCCTGGAGTAAGGGGACCTATGGCTACACCTTC. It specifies CAWSKGTYGYTF.

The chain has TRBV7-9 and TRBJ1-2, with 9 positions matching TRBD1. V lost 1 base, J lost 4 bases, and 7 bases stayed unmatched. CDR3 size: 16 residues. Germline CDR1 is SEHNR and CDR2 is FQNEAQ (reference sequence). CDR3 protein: CASSLGFTGGGYGYTF. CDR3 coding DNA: TGTGCCAGCAGCTTAGGATTCACAGGGGGCGGCTATGGCTACACCTTC.

The CDR3 coding sequence is TGCGCCAGCAGCTTGGTTGCCTCGAGCTCCTACAATGAGCAGTTCTTC. It is translated as CASSLVASSSYNEQFF. The gene calls are TRBV5-1 and TRBJ2-1, with D uncertain. Germline V gene data show CDR1 as SGHRS and CDR2 as YFSETQ. There are 16 residues in the CDR3. V gave up 0 bases and J gave up 0 bases, with 10 bases separating them.

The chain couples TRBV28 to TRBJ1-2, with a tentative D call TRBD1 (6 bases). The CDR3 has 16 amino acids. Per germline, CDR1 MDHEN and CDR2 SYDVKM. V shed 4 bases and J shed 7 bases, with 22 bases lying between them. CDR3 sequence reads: CASSYQSRGRSRGYTF. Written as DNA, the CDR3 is TGTGCCAGCAGTTACCAGTCGCGGGGGCGAAGTCGTGGCTACACCTTC.

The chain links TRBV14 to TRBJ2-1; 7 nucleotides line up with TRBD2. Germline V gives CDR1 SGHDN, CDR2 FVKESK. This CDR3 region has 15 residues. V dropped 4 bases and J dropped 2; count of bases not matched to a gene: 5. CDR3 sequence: CASSRLATTYNEQFF. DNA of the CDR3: TGTGCCAGCAGCCGACTAGCTACTACCTACAATGAGCAGTTCTTC.

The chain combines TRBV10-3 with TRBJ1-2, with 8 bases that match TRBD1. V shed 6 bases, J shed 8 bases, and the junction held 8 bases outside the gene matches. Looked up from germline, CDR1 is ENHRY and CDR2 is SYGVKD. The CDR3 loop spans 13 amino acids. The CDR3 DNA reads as TGTGCCATCAGAACAGGGGGAGAAGACGGCTACACCTTC. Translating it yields CAIRTGGEDGYTF.

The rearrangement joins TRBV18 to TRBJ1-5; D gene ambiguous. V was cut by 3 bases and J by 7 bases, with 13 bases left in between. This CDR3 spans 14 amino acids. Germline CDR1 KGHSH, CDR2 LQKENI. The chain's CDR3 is CASSPKDSGQPQHF. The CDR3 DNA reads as TGTGCCAGCTCACCCAAGGACTCCGGGCAGCCCCAGCATTTT.

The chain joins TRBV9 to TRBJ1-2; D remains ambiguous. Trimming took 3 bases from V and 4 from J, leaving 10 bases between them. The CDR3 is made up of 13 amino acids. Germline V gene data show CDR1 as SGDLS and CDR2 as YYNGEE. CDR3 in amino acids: CASSAEGSYGYTF. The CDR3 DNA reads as TGTGCCAGCAGCGCAGAGGGCAGCTATGGCTACACCTTC.

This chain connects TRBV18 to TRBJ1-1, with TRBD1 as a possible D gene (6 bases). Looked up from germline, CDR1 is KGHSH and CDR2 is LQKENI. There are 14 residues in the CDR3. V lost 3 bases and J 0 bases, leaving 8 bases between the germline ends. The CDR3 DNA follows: TGTGCCAGCTCACCGGGACACTTGAACACTGAAGCTTTCTTT. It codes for CASSPGHLNTEAFF.

This CDR3 reads CASSLGMSSGTDTQYF. CDR3 in DNA: TGTGCCAGCAGCTTGGGAATGTCTAGCGGCACAGATACGCAGTATTTT. The chain combines TRBV5-4 with TRBJ2-3; D might be TRBD2 (6 bases). Germline V lookup: CDR1 SGHNT, CDR2 YYREEE (reference sequence). The CDR3 is 16 residues long. Between the trimmed V and J ends, which lost 0 bases and 1 base, there was a span of 12 bases.

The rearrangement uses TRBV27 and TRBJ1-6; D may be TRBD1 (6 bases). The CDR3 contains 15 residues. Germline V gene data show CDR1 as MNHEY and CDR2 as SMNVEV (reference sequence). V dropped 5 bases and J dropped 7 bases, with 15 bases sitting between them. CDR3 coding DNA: TGTGCCAGCAGTCTACGTACAGGGTTCAATTCACCCCTCCACTTT. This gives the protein CASSLRTGFNSPLHF.

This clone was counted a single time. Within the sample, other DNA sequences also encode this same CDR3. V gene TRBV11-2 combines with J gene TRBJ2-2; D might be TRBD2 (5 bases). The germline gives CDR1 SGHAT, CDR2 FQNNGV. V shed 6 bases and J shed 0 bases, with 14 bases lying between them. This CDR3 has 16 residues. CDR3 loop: CASSQGLFANTGELFF. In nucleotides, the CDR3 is TGTGCCAGCAGTCAAGGACTGTTTGCGAACACCGGGGAGCTGTTTTTT.

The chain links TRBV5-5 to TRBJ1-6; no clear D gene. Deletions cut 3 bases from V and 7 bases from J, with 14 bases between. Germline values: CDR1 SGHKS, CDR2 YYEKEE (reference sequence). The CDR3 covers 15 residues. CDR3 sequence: CASSWEGRGNSPLHF. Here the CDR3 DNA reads TGTGCCAGCAGCTGGGAGGGCCGGGGAAATTCACCCCTCCACTTT.

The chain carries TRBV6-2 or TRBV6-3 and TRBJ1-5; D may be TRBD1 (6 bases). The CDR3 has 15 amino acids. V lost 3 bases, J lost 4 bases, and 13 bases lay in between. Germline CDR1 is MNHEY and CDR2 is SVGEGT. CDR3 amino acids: CASSYGSTGNQPQHF. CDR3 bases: TGTGCCAGCAGTTATGGGTCTACAGGGAATCAGCCCCAGCATTTT.

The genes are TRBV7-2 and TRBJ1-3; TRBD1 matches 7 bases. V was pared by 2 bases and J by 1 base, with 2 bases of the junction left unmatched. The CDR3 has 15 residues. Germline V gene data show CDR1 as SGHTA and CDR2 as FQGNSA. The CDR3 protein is CASSLRTGSGNTIYF. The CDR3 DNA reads TGTGCCAGCAGCTTAAGGACAGGATCTGGAAACACCATATATTTT.

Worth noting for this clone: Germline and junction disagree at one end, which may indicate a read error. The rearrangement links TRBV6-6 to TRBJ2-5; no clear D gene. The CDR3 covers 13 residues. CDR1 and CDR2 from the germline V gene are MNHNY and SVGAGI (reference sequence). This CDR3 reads CAGSSVSKETQYF. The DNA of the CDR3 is TGTGCCGGCAGTTCCGTTTCGAAAGAGACCCAGTACTTC.

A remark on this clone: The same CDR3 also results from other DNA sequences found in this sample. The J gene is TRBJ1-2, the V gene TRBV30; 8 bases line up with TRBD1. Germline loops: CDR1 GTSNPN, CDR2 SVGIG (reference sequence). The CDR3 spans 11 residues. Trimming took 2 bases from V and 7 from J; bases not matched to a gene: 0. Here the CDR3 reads CAWSTGGGYTF. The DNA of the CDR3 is TGTGCCTGGAGTACAGGGGGTGGCTACACCTTC.

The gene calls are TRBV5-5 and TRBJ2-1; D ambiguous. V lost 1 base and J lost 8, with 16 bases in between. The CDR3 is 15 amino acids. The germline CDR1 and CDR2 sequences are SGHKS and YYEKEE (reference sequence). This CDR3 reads CASSLNVGYSDEQFF. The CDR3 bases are TGTGCCAGCAGCTTGAATGTGGGGTATTCGGATGAGCAGTTCTTC.

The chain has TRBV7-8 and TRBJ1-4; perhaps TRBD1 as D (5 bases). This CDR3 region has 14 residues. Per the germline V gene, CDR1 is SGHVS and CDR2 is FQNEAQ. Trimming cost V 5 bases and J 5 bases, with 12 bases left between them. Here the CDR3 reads CASSPRDGNEKLFF. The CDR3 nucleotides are TGTGCCAGCAGCCCGAGGGACGGCAATGAAAAACTGTTTTTT.

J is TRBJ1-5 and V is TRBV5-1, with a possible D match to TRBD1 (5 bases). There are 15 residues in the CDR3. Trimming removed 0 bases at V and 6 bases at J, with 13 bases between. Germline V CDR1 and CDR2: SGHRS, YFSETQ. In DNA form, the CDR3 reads TGCGCCAGCAGCTTGGACGGGACGGTCCCTCAGCCCCAGCATTTT. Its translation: CASSLDGTVPQPQHF.

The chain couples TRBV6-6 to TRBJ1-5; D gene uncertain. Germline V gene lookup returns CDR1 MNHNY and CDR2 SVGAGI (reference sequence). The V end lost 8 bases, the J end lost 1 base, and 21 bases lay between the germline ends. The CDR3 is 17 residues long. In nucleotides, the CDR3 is TGTGCCAGCTGTCCTCAAGACTTTAGATACAGCAATCAGCCCCAGCATTTT. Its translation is CASCPQDFRYSNQPQHF.

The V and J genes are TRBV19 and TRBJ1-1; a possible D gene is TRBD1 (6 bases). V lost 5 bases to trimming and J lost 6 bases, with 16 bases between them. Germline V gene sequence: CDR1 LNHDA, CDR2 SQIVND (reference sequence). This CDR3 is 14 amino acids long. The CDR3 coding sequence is TGTGCCAGTAGTTTAGGGGGGAAAAACTCTGAAGCTTTCTTT. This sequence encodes CASSLGGKNSEAFF.

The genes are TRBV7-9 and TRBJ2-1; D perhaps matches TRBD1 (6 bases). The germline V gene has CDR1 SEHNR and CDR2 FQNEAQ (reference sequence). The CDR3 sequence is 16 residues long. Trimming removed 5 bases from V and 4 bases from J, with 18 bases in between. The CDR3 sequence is CASSPPSDRVYNEQFF. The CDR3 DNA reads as TGTGCCAGCAGCCCTCCCTCGGACAGAGTATACAATGAGCAGTTCTTC.

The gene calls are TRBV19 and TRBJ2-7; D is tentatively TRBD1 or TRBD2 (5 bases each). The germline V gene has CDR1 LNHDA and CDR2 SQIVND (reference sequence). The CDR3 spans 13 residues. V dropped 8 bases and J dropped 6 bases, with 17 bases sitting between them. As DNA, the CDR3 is TGTGCCAGTGGGCTCCAAGGGGCGGGCGAGCAGTACTTC. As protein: CASGLQGAGEQYF.

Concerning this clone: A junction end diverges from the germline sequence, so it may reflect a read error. CDR3 nucleotide sequence: TGTGCCATCGGACCTCGGCGGGAGGACAATGGGCAGTTCTTC. Protein product: CAIGPRREDNGQFF. This chain links TRBV10-3 with TRBJ2-7, with 8 nucleotides matching TRBD2. Gene TRBJ2-1 matches the end of the DNA better, so the J call may be wrong. Per germline, CDR1 ENHRY and CDR2 SYGVKD. This CDR3 contains 14 residues.

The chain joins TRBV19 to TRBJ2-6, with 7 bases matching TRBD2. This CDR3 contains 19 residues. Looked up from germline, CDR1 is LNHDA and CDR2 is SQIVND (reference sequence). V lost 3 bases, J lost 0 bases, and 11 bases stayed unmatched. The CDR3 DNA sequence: TGTGCCAGTAGTATTGGGAGGGGAGTAGGTGTCTCTGGGGCCAACGTCCTGACTTTC. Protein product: CASSIGRGVGVSGANVLTF.

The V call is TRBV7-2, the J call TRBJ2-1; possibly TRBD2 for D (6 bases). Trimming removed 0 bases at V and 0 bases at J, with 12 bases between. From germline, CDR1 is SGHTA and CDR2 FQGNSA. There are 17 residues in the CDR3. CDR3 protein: CASSLAGLASSYNEQFF. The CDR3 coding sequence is TGTGCCAGCAGCTTAGCGGGACTCGCAAGCTCCTACAATGAGCAGTTCTTC.

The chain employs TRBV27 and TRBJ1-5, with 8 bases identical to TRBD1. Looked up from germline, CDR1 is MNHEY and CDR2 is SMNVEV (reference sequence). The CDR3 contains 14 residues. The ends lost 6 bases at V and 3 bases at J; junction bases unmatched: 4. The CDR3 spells CASRTGGDNQPQHF. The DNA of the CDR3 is TGTGCCAGCAGAACAGGGGGTGACAATCAGCCCCAGCATTTT.